A selection of T cell receptor beta chains follows, all from one sample in a study of blood T cell dynamics during melanoma immunotherapy. Method: immunoSEQ multiplex PCR; TCRdb's copy keeps in-frame clones and lacks some. This table holds about 6,300 clones, 80% to 95% found once. The sequencing here drew on cell-free DNA from blood, taken from a patient treated with checkpoint blockade. These receptors all come from a human donor with melanoma. CDR3s include the opening cysteine and the closing phenylalanine or tryptophan. The D gene is left open where the match is weak. Rows may omit the clone size; those that give it use once, few, many or a size class.

V gene: TRBV14
clone size: .
D gene: .
J gene: TRBJ2-3
CDR3 DNA: TGTGCCAGCAGCCCTTGGACAGAACGCACAGATACGCAGTATTTT
CDR3 protein: CASSPWTERTDTQYF

V gene: TRBV4-1
clone size: .
D gene: TRBD1
J gene: TRBJ2-6
CDR3 DNA: TGCGCCAGCAGTTACGGACAGGGCTCTGGGGCCAACGTCCTGACTTTC
CDR3 protein: CASSYGQGSGANVLTF

V gene: TRBV9
clone size: .
D gene: TRBD2
J gene: TRBJ2-1
CDR3 DNA: TGTGCCAGCAGCCCATTCCCCTTAGCGGGCGCCACCGACAATGAGCAGTTCTTC
CDR3 protein: CASSPFPLAGATDNEQFF

V gene: TRBV7-6
clone size: .
D gene: .
J gene: TRBJ1-1
CDR3 DNA: TGTGCCAGCAGCTTGGGGTCTGGGATCATGAACACTGAAGCTTTCTTT
CDR3 protein: CASSLGSGIMNTEAFF

V gene: TRBV5-1
clone size: .
D gene: .
J gene: TRBJ1-1
CDR3 DNA: TGCGCCAGCACCCAGAGAGGGGGGCTGAGCACTGAAGCTTTCTTT
CDR3 protein: CASTQRGGLSTEAFF

V gene: TRBV21-1
clone size: few
D gene: .
J gene: TRBJ2-7
CDR3 DNA: TGTGCCAGCAGCGGACCTCAAAGGGACAGAGTGAACTACGAGCAGTACTTC
CDR3 protein: CASSGPQRDRVNYEQYF

V gene: TRBV27
clone size: .
D gene: .
J gene: TRBJ2-7
CDR3 DNA: TGTGCCAGCAGTTTAGGTTGGGGCAGCGAGCAGTACTTC
CDR3 protein: CASSLGWGSEQYF

V gene: TRBV5-1
clone size: .
D gene: .
J gene: TRBJ1-2
CDR3 DNA: TGCGCCAGCGCCACGAGGGTTGTAGGAGGTCTAGGATATGGCTACACCTTC
CDR3 protein: CASATRVVGGLGYGYTF

V gene: TRBV27
clone size: .
D gene: .
J gene: TRBJ1-2
CDR3 DNA: TGTGCCAGCAGTTTATCAGGTGGTATTGGCTACACCTTC
CDR3 protein: CASSLSGGIGYTF

V gene: TRBV19
clone size: .
D gene: .
J gene: TRBJ2-7
CDR3 DNA: TGTGCCAGGAACTTGACATCCTCCTACGAGCAGTACTTC
CDR3 protein: CARNLTSSYEQYF

V gene: TRBV19
clone size: .
D gene: .
J gene: TRBJ1-2
CDR3 DNA: TGTGCCAGTATAGGCAGGGGACCTTACTATGGCTACACCTTC
CDR3 protein: CASIGRGPYYGYTF

V gene: TRBV9
clone size: .
D gene: .
J gene: TRBJ1-1
CDR3 DNA: TGTGCCAGCAGCGTAGTGTCGGGGCTTAACACTGAAGCTTTCTTT
CDR3 protein: CASSVVSGLNTEAFF

V gene: TRBV7-8
clone size: .
D gene: TRBD2
J gene: TRBJ2-5
CDR3 DNA: TGTGCCAGCAGCTTAACGGGACTAGCGGGGGGGACCCAGTACTTC
CDR3 protein: CASSLTGLAGGTQYF

V gene: TRBV4-3
clone size: .
D gene: .
J gene: TRBJ2-7
CDR3 DNA: TGCGCCAGCAGCCAAGAATTGGGGAGTGGGCGGGATGGGGGCTACGAGCAGTACTTC
CDR3 protein: CASSQELGSGRDGGYEQYF

V gene: TRBV13
clone size: .
D gene: TRBD2
J gene: TRBJ2-1
CDR3 DNA: TGTGCCAGCAGTCCTACTAGCGGGAGGCCCAAAGTAAAAAACAATGAGCAGTTCTTC
CDR3 protein: CASSPTSGRPKVKNNEQFF

V gene: TRBV28
clone size: few
D gene: .
J gene: TRBJ1-1
CDR3 DNA: TGTGCCAGCAGTTTAACCCAAACCGGGACTGAAGCTTTCTTT
CDR3 protein: CASSLTQTGTEAFF

V gene: TRBV7-2
clone size: .
D gene: TRBD2
J gene: TRBJ2-3
CDR3 DNA: TGTGCCAGCAGCTTAGAACTAGCGGGACGAATCAAGTATTTT
CDR3 protein: CASSLELAGRIKYF

V gene: TRBV6-5
clone size: .
D gene: .
J gene: TRBJ2-5
CDR3 DNA: TGTGCCAGCAGTAGGACACCCGGGGGAGCCCAGTACTTC
CDR3 protein: CASSRTPGGAQYF

V gene: TRBV19
clone size: .
D gene: .
J gene: TRBJ2-7
CDR3 DNA: TGTGCCAGTAGTATGAACTCCTACGAGCAGTACTTC
CDR3 protein: CASSMNSYEQYF

V gene: TRBV18
clone size: .
D gene: .
J gene: TRBJ2-5
CDR3 DNA: TGTGCCAGCTCACCATTCCTTCCTGGTCAAGCAGCAACGCAAGAGACCCAGTACTTC
CDR3 protein: CASSPFLPGQAATQETQYF

V gene: TRBV6-6
clone size: .
D gene: TRBD1
J gene: TRBJ2-7
CDR3 DNA: TGTGCCAGCAGGGTACAGGGGGGCGAGCAGTACTTC
CDR3 protein: CASRVQGGEQYF

V gene: TRBV5-1
clone size: .
D gene: TRBD2
J gene: TRBJ2-7
CDR3 DNA: TGCGCCAGCAGCCTTAGCGGGGGGGCCTACGAGCAGTACTTC
CDR3 protein: CASSLSGGAYEQYF

V gene: TRBV5-6
clone size: .
D gene: TRBD2
J gene: TRBJ2-1
CDR3 DNA: TGTGCCAGCAGCCCCTCGGGGCGGGGGGCGGGCAATGAGCAGTTCTTC
CDR3 protein: CASSPSGRGAGNEQFF

V gene: TRBV7-9
clone size: .
D gene: TRBD2
J gene: TRBJ2-7
CDR3 DNA: TGTGCCAGCAGGCTTGCCGGAGGAGAGCTAGCGGGAAGCGAGCAGTACTTC
CDR3 protein: CASRLAGGELAGSEQYF

V gene: TRBV19
clone size: .
D gene: .
J gene: TRBJ1-5
CDR3 DNA: TGTGCCAGTAGTATAGACATGGGGGCCAGCAATCAGCCCCAGCATTTT
CDR3 protein: CASSIDMGASNQPQHF

V gene: TRBV9
clone size: once
D gene: .
J gene: TRBJ2-3
CDR3 DNA: TGTGCCAGCAGCGTCTCGAGGGATACGCAGTATTTT
CDR3 protein: CASSVSRDTQYF

V gene: TRBV29-1
clone size: .
D gene: TRBD2
J gene: TRBJ2-3
CDR3 DNA: TGCAGCGTTGTCCTCACGGGGACTAGCGGATACCCGCATACGCAGTATTTT
CDR3 protein: CSVVLTGTSGYPHTQYF

V gene: TRBV13
clone size: .
D gene: .
J gene: TRBJ1-5
CDR3 DNA: TGTGCCAGCAGCGACCACAGAGAGAATCAGCCCCAGCATTTT
CDR3 protein: CASSDHRENQPQHF

V gene: TRBV29-1
clone size: .
D gene: .
J gene: TRBJ2-2
CDR3 DNA: TGCAGCGTTGATCCGGGGGCGGGCACCGGGGAGCTGTTTTTT
CDR3 protein: CSVDPGAGTGELFF